These T cell receptor beta chains were read from a single sample in a study of Tregs in tolerant kidney transplant recipients. The assay was immunoSEQ multiplex PCR, and TCRdb's table has in-frame clones only and misses some. The sample lists approximately 17,000 clones; about 57% were seen once. The antigens of these receptors remain unknown. The sample consisted of Tregs from blood cultured with allogeneic cells. These receptors were obtained from a human donor in good health. The CDR3 runs from the conserved cysteine through the conserved F or W. D genes are given only for firm matches. Size tells how often a clone was seen (once, few, many) or the class of an expanded clone, and some rows leave it out.

clone_size j_call cdr3_length v_call d_call cdr3_nt cdr3_aa
NA TRBJ2-7 14 TRBV28 NA TGTGCCAGCAGTTTCTGGGGGGCTGGATACGAGCAGTACTTC CASSFWGAGYEQYF
NA TRBJ1-6 15 TRBV7-9 NA TGTGCCAGCAGCCCCGACGGGACCTATAATTCACCCCTCCACTTT CASSPDGTYNSPLHF
NA TRBJ2-1 15 TRBV5-1 NA TGCGCCAGCAGCTTGGGCGGGGAAGCTAGCAATGAGCAGTTCTTC CASSLGGEASNEQFF
NA TRBJ1-6 13 TRBV4-2 NA TGTGCCAGCAGCCAAGATGGGAATTCACCCCTCCACTTT CASSQDGNSPLHF
few TRBJ1-6 14 TRBV6-5 NA TGTGCCAGCAGTTACGGGGGGCAGGGTTCACCCCTCCACTTT CASSYGGQGSPLHF
NA TRBJ1-1 14 TRBV7-9 NA TGTGCCAGCAAGGATTGGGGCATCGACACTGAAGCTTTCTTT CASKDWGIDTEAFF
NA TRBJ2-4 13 TRBV7-2 NA TGTGCCAGTTGTTTGGACAGATTGGGCATTCAGTACTTC CASCLDRLGIQYF
NA TRBJ2-3 16 TRBV13 NA TGTGCCAGCAAGTTTGGTCTGGGTCCGCGCACAGATACGCAGTATTTT CASKFGLGPRTDTQYF
NA TRBJ2-7 11 TRBV6-1 NA TGTGCCAGCAGTTCTAGATACGAGCAGTACTTC CASSSRYEQYF
few TRBJ2-2 16 TRBV9 NA TGTGCCAGCAGCGTTTTGTCGGGACCGAACACCGGGGAGCTGTTTTTT CASSVLSGPNTGELFF
medium-sized TRBJ1-5 17 TRBV6-7 NA TGTGCCAGCATCCCCGGAGGGGCAGATTATAGCAATCAGCCCCAGCATTTT CASIPGGADYSNQPQHF
NA TRBJ1-5 16 TRBV5-8 NA TGTGCCAGCAGCTTGTCTGGGGGGACTACCCATCAGCCCCAGCATTTT CASSLSGGTTHQPQHF
few TRBJ1-2 15 TRBV19 TRBD1 TGTGCCAGTAGTATAGCCCCGGGACAGGGCTTTGGCTACACCTTC CASSIAPGQGFGYTF
many TRBJ2-3 15 TRBV6-5 NA TGTGCCAGCAGTTACGAACCAGGGATCCCAGATACGCAGTATTTT CASSYEPGIPDTQYF
few TRBJ2-5 13 TRBV10-3 NA TGTGCCATCAGTGCGGAGGCACTGGGGGCCCAGTACTTC CAISAEALGAQYF
NA TRBJ1-6 14 TRBV6-5 NA TGTGCCAGCAACCGGGGATCGAATAATTCACCCCTCCACTTT CASNRGSNNSPLHF
once TRBJ2-7 14 TRBV9 NA TGTGCCAGCAGCGTAGGGAGCAACCCGGGAAGGCAGTACTTC CASSVGSNPGRQYF
medium-sized TRBJ1-4 15 TRBV6-5 NA TGTGCCAGCAGTTACTGGGCAGGGAGAGGTGAAAAACTGTTTTTT CASSYWAGRGEKLFF
NA TRBJ2-5 16 TRBV11-3 TRBD1 TGTGCCAGCAGCTTAAGGGACAGGGGAGGGAGGGAGACCCAGTACTTC CASSLRDRGGRETQYF
few TRBJ2-7 17 TRBV29-1 TRBD1 TGCAGCGTTGAAGGGGAGGTCGGGGACAGGGTTTCCTACGAGCAGTACTTC CSVEGEVGDRVSYEQYF
few TRBJ1-1 12 TRBV2 NA TGTGCCAGCAGCAGGGTGGGCACTGAAGCTTTCTTT CASSRVGTEAFF
NA TRBJ1-6 17 TRBV5-6 NA TGTGCCAGCAGAAGACTGAGACAGGCAAATTATAATTCACCCCTCCACTTT CASRRLRQANYNSPLHF
NA TRBJ2-7 14 TRBV9 NA TGTGCCAGCAGCCCTTCAGACGGACGCTACGAGCAGTACTTC CASSPSDGRYEQYF
NA TRBJ1-2 14 TRBV9 TRBD1 TGTGCCAGCAGCGAGTCAGGGGGGCTCTATGGCTACACCTTC CASSESGGLYGYTF
medium-sized TRBJ2-5 15 TRBV4-1 TRBD2 TGCGCCAGCAGCCAGACTAGCGGGATATGGGAGACCCAGTACTTC CASSQTSGIWETQYF
NA TRBJ1-5 15 TRBV27 TRBD1 TGTGCCAGCAGTACTCTGGGGACAGGGGATCAGCCCCAGCATTTT CASSTLGTGDQPQHF
NA TRBJ1-1 14 TRBV29-1 NA TGCAGCGCAGCCCGGATACAGGGAGTCACTGAAGCTTTCTTT CSAARIQGVTEAFF
NA TRBJ2-5 14 TRBV11-2 TRBD1 TGTGCCAGCAGCTCCTACAGGGGGACGGCGGCCCAGTACTTC CASSSYRGTAAQYF
few TRBJ1-3 15 TRBV2 NA TGTGCCAGCAGTGTGTCTTGGAGACAGGGAAACACCATATATTTT CASSVSWRQGNTIYF
NA TRBJ2-2 15 TRBV4-2 NA TGTGCCAGCAGCCCCGACGGGAGGAACACCGGGGAGCTGTTTTTT CASSPDGRNTGELFF
NA TRBJ1-1 12 TRBV5-6 NA TGTGCCAGCAGCTTGGAACAGGCAAAAGCTTTCTTT CASSLEQAKAFF
large TRBJ2-7 13 TRBV7-9 NA TGTGCCAGCAGCCTGGGAGGTATTTACGAGCAGTACTTC CASSLGGIYEQYF
NA TRBJ2-2 16 TRBV2 TRBD2 TGTGCCAGCAGTGAAGGACTAGCGGGCCACACCGGGGAGCTGTTTTTT CASSEGLAGHTGELFF
few TRBJ2-7 14 TRBV1 NA TGCACCAGCAGCCAACCCCCCAAATGCGGGGAGCAGTACTTC CTSSQPPKCGEQYF
many TRBJ2-7 13 TRBV2 NA TGTGCCAGCACCCGTAAGGTCTCGAACGAGCAGTACTTC CASTRKVSNEQYF
few TRBJ2-7 16 TRBV18 TRBD2 TGTGCCAGCTCACCACCCGGCCTAGCGGGAGAACACGAGCAGTACTTC CASSPPGLAGEHEQYF
NA TRBJ2-2 11 TRBV28 NA TGTGCCAGCAGTTTGTCCGGGGAGCTGTTTTTT CASSLSGELFF
few TRBJ2-1 15 TRBV7-9 TRBD2 TGTGCCAGCAGCAAGACTAGCGGGAGGGCCAATGAGCAGTTCTTC CASSKTSGRANEQFF
NA TRBJ2-1 17 TRBV10-3 TRBD2 TGTGCCATCAGTGAACCCGGACTAGCGGGTACCGACAATGAGCAGTTCTTC CAISEPGLAGTDNEQFF
NA TRBJ1-5 13 TRBV7-2 NA TGTGCCAGCAGCTTCAGTGGGAATCAGCCCCAGCATTTT CASSFSGNQPQHF
NA TRBJ1-5 16 TRBV4-1 NA TGCGCCAGCAGCCAAGTCTTACAGGCCGTCCCTCTGCCCCAGCATTTT CASSQVLQAVPLPQHF
NA TRBJ2-7 15 TRBV11-2 TRBD2 TGTGCCAGCAGCTTTACTAGCGGCTTTATCTACGAGCAGTACTTC CASSFTSGFIYEQYF
many TRBJ1-2 15 TRBV7-2 NA TGTGCCAGCAGCTATACGGGACACCAAAACTATGGCTACACCTTC CASSYTGHQNYGYTF
NA TRBJ2-1 16 TRBV5-3 TRBD2 TGTGCCAGAAGCTCGCTAGGGACTAGCGGGGGGGGTGAGCAGTTCTTC CARSSLGTSGGGEQFF
NA TRBJ2-3 15 TRBV7-9 TRBD1 TGTGCCAGCAGCTTAGTACAGGGGGCTAAAGATACGCAGTATTTT CASSLVQGAKDTQYF
NA TRBJ2-1 13 TRBV11-2 NA TGTGCCAGCAGCCCCGGGGCAGGGTACGAGCAGTTCTTC CASSPGAGYEQFF
NA TRBJ1-2 13 TRBV14 NA TGTGCCAGCAGCCAAGAAGGGAGAGGAGGCTACACCTTC CASSQEGRGGYTF
NA TRBJ2-7 13 TRBV11-1 NA TGTGCCAGCAGCCTGGGAGGTATTTACGAGCAGTACTTC CASSLGGIYEQYF
NA TRBJ2-5 19 TRBV18 TRBD2 TGTGCCAGCTCACCACGACGAGGACTAGCGGGGGGGTTTTTAGAGACCCAGTACTTC CASSPRRGLAGGFLETQYF
NA TRBJ2-7 14 TRBV5-4 NA TGTGCCAGCAGCTTATCTGGGGCTAAGCACGAGCAGTACTTC CASSLSGAKHEQYF
few TRBJ1-1 15 TRBV15 TRBD1 TGTGCCACCAGCCCCCTTGACAGGGCTAACACTGAAGCTTTCTTT CATSPLDRANTEAFF
NA TRBJ2-3 15 TRBV25-1 NA TGTGCCAGCAGTGCATACACAGGACTCACAGATACGCAGTATTTT CASSAYTGLTDTQYF
NA TRBJ2-7 12 TRBV6-4 NA TGTGCCCCCCCGGTAAGGGGGGAGCGAAAGTACTTC CAPPVRGERKYF
few TRBJ2-3 13 TRBV6-5 TRBD2 TGTGCCAGCGGGCGGGGGGGCCGAGATACGCAGTATTTT CASGRGGRDTQYF
once TRBJ1-1 15 TRBV18 NA TGTGCCAGCTCACGAGAGACAGCCAGGAACACTGAAGCTTTCTTT CASSRETARNTEAFF
medium-sized TRBJ1-2 14 TRBV27 TRBD1 TGTGCCAGCAGTTTCGGACAGGGCAAGGGGGGCTACACCTTC CASSFGQGKGGYTF